This T cell receptor (beta chain) came from a study of radiation and T cells in renal cell carcinoma. TCRdb's table, derived via immunoSEQ multiplex PCR, lists solely in-frame clones and lacks some. The sample has more than 120,000 clones, 75% to 90% seen once; the top ten hold 15% to 20%. In regard to this clone: Its antigen is not identified.

The study, taken as a whole, reports: No pretreatment tumor biopsies were available for baseline clonotypes. Top tumor clonotypes rose in blood 2 weeks post-radiation, then contracted.

Trimming left V 4 bases short and J 7 bases short, with 10 bases between. Germline V gene sequence: CDR1 SEHNR, CDR2 FQNEAQ (reference sequence). This CDR3 spans 13 amino acids. Time point defined: blood 4 weeks post-SBRT, at nephrectomy. The treatment denotes: 15 Gy SBRT to primary tumor, nephrectomy 4 weeks later. Nephrectomy followed 15 Gy stereotactic body radiation by 4 weeks. After SBRT, blood was collected at 2 and 4 weeks, plus baseline. The J gene is TRBJ1-4, the V gene TRBV7-9; D might be TRBD1 (6 bases). Sample: blood, taken from a patient whose treatment included radiotherapy and nephrectomy. The sequence was obtained from a woman aged 45-60 years with renal cell carcinoma. CDR3 in amino acids: CASSSTGSEKLFF. As DNA, the CDR3 is TGTGCCAGCAGCTCCACAGGGAGTGAAAAACTGTTTTTT.